This T cell receptor (beta chain) comes out of a study of CXCR3-negative and CXCR3-positive naive CD8 T cells. With respect to this clonotype: What it binds is not known.

UMI labels and 5' RACE were used to prepare the TRB cDNA libraries. TCRdb reprocessed the 5' RACE reads and reports one entry per CDR3 protein, with no DNA. Its table lists about 130,000 distinct CDR3 sequences. The study's findings and limits: Hydrophobicity of TRB CDR3s was greater in CXCR3-positive naive cells than in CXCR3-negative naive cells.

Per germline, CDR1 SQVTM and CDR2 ANQGSEA. The CDR3 sequence is 16 residues long. The chain joins TRBV29-1 to TRBJ2-7; as DNA is missing, the TRBD1 call by TCRdb cannot be tested. The specimen was naive CXCR3+ CD8+ T cells from blood. Documented subset: CD45RO-CCR7+CD27+CD95- naive CD8+ T cells expressing CXCR3 (TNR3+). This receptor was identified in a human donor in good health. Some clones in this sample may be carry-over from other donors' samples. The CDR3: CSVEGLEDRFPYEQYF.